Listed here is a single T cell receptor (beta chain). What it binds is not known. An end of the junction differs from the germline gene, which may be a read error. These data come from a study of blood T cells in healthy people across ages. Study-wide results and limits: Naive T cell percentage showed a strong correlation with the diversity of TCR beta. Age showed a roughly linear inverse relationship with TCR beta diversity per million T cells. Both naive CD4+ cell counts and diversity were greater in long-lived donors than in aged donors.

The second PCR ran about 6 to 12 cycles with a sample-barcoded 5' primer and J-beta primers. A single record per CDR3 protein comes from TCRdb applying MiXCR to the 5' RACE reads. In the table there are around 800,000 distinct CDR3 sequences, 20% to 30% of which are singletons. Each sample yielded at least 6 million isolated PBMCs. This sample was also put to use in a study of T cells of mothers and their children.

The sequenced sample consisted of blood. This clonotype was obtained from a boy under 18 in good health.

CDR3 loop: CANSLAGGVHTDTQYF. CDR3 DNA: TGTGCCAACAGCTTAGCGGGCGGCGTCCACACAGATACGCAGTATTTT. The chain combines TRBV7-6 with TRBJ2-3, with 7 bases aligning to TRBD2. The CDR3 covers 16 residues. Looked up from germline, CDR1 is SGHVS and CDR2 is FNYEAQ. The full variable domain, rest sourced from reference TRBV7-6 and TRBJ2-3, is GAGVSQSPRYKVTKRGQDVALRCDPISGHVSLYWYRQALGQGPEFLTYFNYEAQQDKSGLPNDRFSAERPEGSISTLTIQRTEQRDSAMYRCANSLAGGVHTDTQYFGPGTRLTVL.